A single sample gave rise to the 24 T cell receptor beta chains below, sequenced in a study of cytotoxic CD8 clonotypes in ibrutinib-treated CLL. Produced via immunoSEQ multiplex PCR; TCRdb's table is partial and in-frame only. The sample lists about 140,000 clones; approximately 80% were seen once. Sequenced here: PBMCs, sampled after 36 months of ibrutinib treatment. The source is a human donor with chronic lymphocytic leukemia.

This clone was recorded only once. The chain couples TRBV4-2 to TRBJ2-7; D is ambiguous. V lost 0 bases to trimming and J lost 3 bases, with 9 bases between them. The CDR3 is 14 amino acids. CDR1 is LGHNA and CDR2 is YNFKEQ in the germline V gene. The CDR3 here is CASSQDQQSYEQYF. Written as DNA, the CDR3 is TGTGCCAGCAGCCAAGATCAGCAGAGCTACGAGCAGTACTTC.

The J gene is TRBJ1-1, the V gene TRBV30; D is uncertain. CDR1 GTSNPN and CDR2 SVGIG come from the germline V gene (reference sequence). This CDR3 is 16 amino acids long. V was pared by 2 bases and J by 3 bases, with 19 bases between. The CDR3: CAWSSPRVGWYTEAFF. The CDR3 DNA reads TGTGCCTGGAGTTCCCCTCGGGTAGGGTGGTACACTGAAGCTTTCTTT.

V is TRBV7-6 and J is TRBJ2-5; 7 nucleotides align to TRBD2. The CDR3 has 16 amino acids. Losses at the gene ends were 2 bases for V and 5 bases for J; bases not matched to a gene: 11. CDR1 and CDR2 from the germline V gene are SGHVS and FNYEAQ. The CDR3 spells CASSLLRGDLQETQYF. In DNA, the CDR3 is TGTGCCAGCAGCTTACTCCGGGGGGATTTGCAGGAGACCCAGTACTTC.

The chain links TRBV2 to TRBJ1-1; D gene ambiguous. CDR1 and CDR2 (germline): SNHLY, FYNNEI. Trimming cost V 6 bases and J 4 bases, with 12 bases left between them. This CDR3 is built from 13 residues. This chain's CDR3 is CASRFGLTTEAFF. In nucleotides, the CDR3 is TGTGCCAGCAGATTTGGGTTGACCACTGAAGCTTTCTTT.

J is TRBJ2-2 and V is TRBV5-1, with D unresolved. The V and J ends lost 0 bases and 1 base respectively, with 10 bases between them. The CDR3 runs to 16 residues. The germline V gene encodes CDR1 SGHRS and CDR2 YFSETQ. CDR3 DNA: TGCGCCAGCAGCTTGGAACCCACGGGGAACACCGGGGAGCTGTTTTTT. Protein product: CASSLEPTGNTGELFF.

This clone was counted only a few times. The rearrangement uses TRBV27 and TRBJ2-1; D gene ambiguous. The CDR3 runs 10 residues. V was trimmed by 7 bases and J by 6 bases, leaving 4 bases between them. Germline lookup yields CDR1 MNHEY and CDR2 SMNVEV (reference sequence). The CDR3 bases are TGTGCCAGCACCAGCAATGAGCAGTTCTTC. Translating it yields CASTSNEQFF.

This clone was counted a single time. The chain links TRBV4-1 to TRBJ1-3; D gene ambiguous. V was cut by 4 bases and J by 2 bases, with 12 bases left in between. This CDR3 is built from 15 residues. Germline assignment: CDR1 MGHRA and CDR2 YSYEKL. The CDR3 here is CASSLRPLPGNTIYF. DNA for the CDR3: TGCGCCAGCAGCCTCCGGCCCCTCCCTGGAAACACCATATATTTT.

This clone showed up just once. The chain couples TRBV7-2 to TRBJ2-7, with D uncertain. The germline CDR1 and CDR2 sequences are SGHTA and FQGNSA. Trimming pared 4 bases from V and 4 bases from J, leaving 11 bases between. CDR3 length equals 13 residues. As DNA, the CDR3 is TGTGCCAGCAGCTATAGCTGGCAGTACGAGCAGTACTTC. Translation: CASSYSWQYEQYF.

This clone turned up a few times. V and J are TRBV6-6 and TRBJ1-6; 8 bases are shared with TRBD1. The CDR3 covers 15 residues. The germline CDR1 and CDR2 sequences are MNHNY and SVGAGI (reference sequence). The junction had 8 bases not matched to a gene; V was cut back by 2 bases and J by 11 bases. The CDR3 DNA reads as TGTGCCAGCAGTTACAGGGCAGGGGGCTTGCCACCCCTCCACTTT. Its translation is CASSYRAGGLPPLHF.

V gene TRBV30 combines with J gene TRBJ1-5; D gene ambiguous. Germline CDR1 is GTSNPN and CDR2 is SVGIG (reference sequence). CDR3 length: 18 residues. Trimming stripped 2 bases from V and 0 bases from J, with 20 bases between. The CDR3 coding sequence is TGTGCCTGGAGTAGAGATAGGCAACTCACCTATAGCAATCAGCCCCAGCATTTT. It is translated as CAWSRDRQLTYSNQPQHF.

The chain recombines TRBV27 with TRBJ2-2; no definite D call. The CDR3 loop spans 18 amino acids. V lost 4 bases to trimming and J lost 0 bases, with 18 bases between them. Germline V gene lookup returns CDR1 MNHEY and CDR2 SMNVEV (reference sequence). The chain's CDR3 is CASSSETYRLPNTGELFF. CDR3 coding DNA: TGTGCCAGCAGTTCAGAGACCTACAGACTCCCGAACACCGGGGAGCTGTTTTTT.

This sequence joins TRBV5-1 and TRBJ1-2; D may be TRBD1 (6 bases). Germline V gene sequence: CDR1 SGHRS, CDR2 YFSETQ. This CDR3 region has 15 residues. Trimming shortened V by 0 bases and J by 7 bases, and 16 bases separated the two germline ends. This CDR3 is CASSLAQGGLGGYTF. For the CDR3, the DNA is TGCGCCAGCAGCTTGGCACAGGGCGGGTTAGGTGGCTACACCTTC.

The chain couples TRBV28 to TRBJ1-2; D is undetermined. The CDR3 covers 14 residues. CDR1 and CDR2 (germline): MDHEN, SYDVKM. Trimming cost V 4 bases and J 10 bases, with 19 bases left between them. As DNA, the CDR3 is TGTGCCAGCAGTTCACCCGGGCGGATGGTTGACTACACCTTC. Its protein is CASSSPGRMVDYTF.

The chain uses TRBV2 and TRBJ1-6; TRBD1 matches at 7 bases. V gave up 10 bases and J gave up 9 bases; unmatched junction bases: 9. Germline CDR1 reads SNHLY; CDR2 reads FYNNEI. The CDR3 is made up of 13 amino acids. CDR3 protein: CATRGAGSSPLHF. CDR3 in DNA: TGTGCCACCAGGGGGGCAGGGTCTTCACCCCTCCACTTT.

The chain combines TRBV4-1 with TRBJ2-7; 8 nucleotides align to TRBD2. Unmatched junction bases numbered 18, after V lost 1 base and J lost 4 bases. From germline, CDR1 is MGHRA and CDR2 YSYEKL. The CDR3 runs 19 residues. In DNA, the CDR3 is TGCGCCAGCAGCCAAGTCGTAGCGGGAAATAAATTGTATCTGTACGAGCAGTACTTC. The encoded protein is CASSQVVAGNKLYLYEQYF.

J is TRBJ1-2 and V is TRBV7-2; D is possibly TRBD1 (6 bases). The CDR3 runs to 14 residues. Trimming removed 3 bases from V and 3 bases from J, with 11 bases in between. Germline CDR1 reads SGHTA; CDR2 reads FQGNSA. The CDR3 nucleotides are TGTGCCAGCAGCTTCGGGGGCTCGGACTATGGCTACACCTTC. It is translated as CASSFGGSDYGYTF.

This chain connects TRBV11-2 to TRBJ2-2; 9 bases map to TRBD1. Germline CDR1 reads SGHAT; CDR2 reads FQNNGV. This CDR3 has 16 amino acids. V shed 5 bases and J 8 bases; nucleotides not matched to a gene: 12. This CDR3 reads CASSVSDRGRAGELFF. The CDR3 region has the DNA TGTGCCAGCAGCGTATCGGACAGGGGAAGGGCTGGGGAGCTGTTTTTT.

This chain uses TRBV15 with TRBJ1-2; weak D call: TRBD1 (5 bases). Germline values: CDR1 LNHNV, CDR2 YYDKDF (reference sequence). V dropped 0 bases and J dropped 4 bases, with 12 bases sitting between them. CDR3 length equals 15 residues. The chain's CDR3 is CATSRDLRGTYGYTF. The DNA for the CDR3 is TGTGCCACCAGCAGAGATTTGCGGGGGACCTATGGCTACACCTTC.

About this clone itself: Other nucleotide sequences in the sample specify the same CDR3. The V call is TRBV19, the J call TRBJ1-5; no definite D call. CDR3 size: 15 residues. The ends were cut back, 3 bases at V and 1 base at J, with 10 bases in the middle. Germline-derived CDR1 and CDR2 are LNHDA and SQIVND (reference sequence). The CDR3 sequence: CASSIATRSNQPQHF. For the CDR3, the DNA is TGTGCCAGTAGTATCGCGACGAGGAGCAATCAGCCCCAGCATTTT.

V and J are TRBV5-1 and TRBJ2-2; D call uncertain. V gave up 4 bases and J gave up 4 bases, with 17 bases separating them. There are 16 residues in the CDR3. Per germline, CDR1 SGHRS and CDR2 YFSETQ. CDR3 sequence reads: CASSSLSAVPTGELFF. The CDR3 DNA reads TGCGCCAGCAGCAGCCTCTCAGCCGTACCCACCGGGGAGCTGTTTTTT.

The chain recombines TRBV19 with TRBJ1-5, with 7 bases aligning to TRBD1. The CDR3 spans 14 residues. J lost 2 bases, V lost 8 bases, and 6 bases had no gene match. Germline CDR1 LNHDA, CDR2 SQIVND (reference sequence). CDR3: CASEQGNGNQPQHF. Written as DNA, the CDR3 is TGTGCCAGTGAACAGGGGAATGGCAATCAGCCCCAGCATTTT. The full variable domain, with the rest looked up from reference TRBV19 and TRBJ1-5, is DGGITQSPKYLFRKEGQNVTLSCEQNLNHDAMYWYRQDPGQGLRLIYYSQIVNDFQKGDIAEGYSVSREKKESFPLTVTSAQKNPTAFYLCASEQGNGNQPQHFGDGTRLSIL.

The V and J genes are TRBV5-4 and TRBJ2-1; TRBD1 agrees at 9 bases. Trimming at V came to 1 base and at J to 6 bases, leaving 2 bases not matched to a gene. Germline V gives CDR1 SGHNT, CDR2 YYREEE (reference sequence). The CDR3 length is 14 residues. Here the CDR3 reads CASSLPDRGNEQFF. The CDR3 DNA reads TGTGCCAGCAGCTTGCCGGACAGGGGCAATGAGCAGTTCTTC.

The gene calls are TRBV7-9 and TRBJ1-4, with 7 bases aligning to TRBD1. This CDR3 spans 15 amino acids. J lost 3 bases, V lost 5 bases, and 6 bases had no gene match. CDR1 SEHNR and CDR2 FQNEAQ come from the germline V gene (reference sequence). The chain's CDR3 is CASSQTGLPNEKLFF. CDR3 sequence (DNA): TGTGCCAGCAGCCAGACAGGGCTCCCTAATGAAAAACTGTTTTTT.

The chain links TRBV11-3 to TRBJ2-7; D is unclear. The CDR3 has 13 residues. V lost 3 bases and J lost 0, with 6 bases in between. Germline V gene sequence: CDR1 SGHNT, CDR2 YENEEA. The CDR3 DNA sequence: TGTGCCAGCAGCTTGGGCGGCTCCTACGAGCAGTACTTC. Its protein product is CASSLGGSYEQYF.